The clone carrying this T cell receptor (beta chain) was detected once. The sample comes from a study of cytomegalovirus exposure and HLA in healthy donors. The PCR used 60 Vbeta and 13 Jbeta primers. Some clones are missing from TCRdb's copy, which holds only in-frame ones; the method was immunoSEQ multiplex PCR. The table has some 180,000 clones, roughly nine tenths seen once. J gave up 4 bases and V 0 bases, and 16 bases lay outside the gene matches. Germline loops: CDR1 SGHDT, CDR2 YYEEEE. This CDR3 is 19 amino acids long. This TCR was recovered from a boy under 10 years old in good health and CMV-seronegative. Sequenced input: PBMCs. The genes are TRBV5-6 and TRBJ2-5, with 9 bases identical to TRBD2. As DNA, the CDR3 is TGTGCCAGCAGCTTGGGGCCCCCGGGACTAGCCGGAGGGGCAGAGACCCAGTACTTC. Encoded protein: CASSLGPPGLAGGAETQYF.